This T cell receptor beta chain was sequenced during a study of identical twins (dated by TCRdb to the mid-2010s). Study-wide context: TCR alpha and beta repertoires from monozygotic twins, unrelated adults of various ages and cord blood were deep-sequenced to test whether fetal clonotypes persist. Replicate twin experiments were performed at different times using different library preparation protocols to rule out contamination.

Spanning cysteine to phenylalanine, the CDR3 consists of 15 amino acids. Only the CDR3 DNA is retained, 45 bases long and in frame from the first base. A distance of 10 bases separates the germline ends of V and J, which lose 2 bases and 0 bases respectively. The germline V gene gives CDR1 as SQVTM and CDR2 as ANQGSEA. Library construction relied on 5' RACE. Sequenced on an Illumina HiSeq 2000. A universal primer binding site was introduced by template switching, and a unique molecular identifier was present in the final cDNA, enabling accurate counting of TCR cDNA molecules. First-strand cDNA for TCR alpha and beta chains was synthesized from specific primers in the conserved constant-segment region. To control for contamination, every cDNA library was double barcoded, receiving both a SMART-Mk sample barcode and Illumina barcodes. TruSeq adapter sequences and Illumina sample barcodes were added in two successive PCR steps. Sequencing of the TCR alpha and beta cDNA libraries was done on the Illumina HiSeq platform using custom primers. Per the source publication's procedure: Raw reads were processed with MiGEC to extract unique molecular identifiers, and MiXCR was used to determine CDR3 positions. For each individual, recombination models were inferred using an EM algorithm with the repgenHMM and IGoR tools. Shared clonotypes were analyzed with the tcR package in R, and sharing was normalized by the product of cloneset sizes. Out-of-frame nonproductive sequences were analyzed to study raw recombination free of thymic and clonal selection effects. TCRdb reran the public reads through fastp at Q25 and MiXCR, keeping productive beta chains. Records with the same CDR3 protein are collapsed into one entry carrying the most frequent genes and DNA. The V and J calls follow TCRdb's processing rather than the paper's. Counted in this sample were hundreds of thousands of distinct CDR3 sequences; around 6.9% of them appeared once. 1.9% of the sample comes from the top ten.

The table lists this clonotype with many counts. The antigen this receptor binds is unknown. Per-base qualities were not stored, and no clone one base away is much larger. Here is what the overall study found, with its caveats: Fewer insertions were carried by abundant cord blood beta clonotypes; a weaker similar trend was observed in young adult naive repertoires, while no such trend was observed in memory repertoires. The excess sharing between twins in beta out-of-frame sequences was weaker because fewer shared sequences reduced the signal-to-noise ratio. Invariant T cells such as MAIT and iNKT could partly confound zero-insertion analyses, though diverse VJ usage argued against this for most clonotypes. Compared with coincidental sharing between unrelated individuals, an excess of low generation-probability sequences was observed among out-of-frame TCR alpha sequences shared between twins. Recombination models systematically underestimated out-of-frame TCR alpha sharing in monozygotic twins but agreed with sharing between unrelated individuals. Because the same donors could not be followed over many years, the conclusions depended on cross-sectional statistical analysis.

Every donor was a healthy Caucasian. The twin cohort comprised three pairs of female monozygotic twins, all aged about 18 to 29 years. Miltenyi CD45RO+ enrichment and human naive T-cell isolation kits were used to isolate memory (CD45RO+) and naive T cells from PBMC. These data also formed part of another study, on yellow fever vaccine responses in identical twins. The second investigation adds: According to the authors, in identical twins the way T cells responded to vaccination appeared partly convergent and partly personalized. In identical twins, the study followed T cell clones that responded to the vaccine with precision.

The chain uses TRBV29-1 and TRBJ1-4, with no reliable assignment of the D segment. The sequence derives from a woman younger than 35 in good health. Source material: memory (CD45RO+) T cells sorted from blood. The cell subset or site label, as the study defines it: CD45RO+ enriched T cells. Read as DNA, the sequence is TGCAGCGTTGAAACACGAGTTTCAACTAATGAAAAACTGTTTTTT. Its amino acids are CSVETRVSTNEKLFF.